One sample yielded the 13 T cell receptor beta chains listed below, sequenced in a study of OX40 agonist ivuxolimab in advanced cancers. Sequenced by immunoSEQ multiplex PCR; TCRdb stores in-frame clones only, minus some. The table records under 80,000 clones, 70% to 90% of them present only once. The specimen was CD4+ or CD8+ T cells sorted from blood, collected in a trial of the OX40 agonist ivuxolimab. The receptors shown here come from an adult with an advanced solid tumor such as melanoma, head and neck, liver or kidney cancer.

The chain recombines TRBV7-8 with TRBJ1-5, with D unresolved. The CDR3 consists of 12 residues. Trimming pared 3 bases from V and 5 bases from J, leaving 5 bases between. Germline values: CDR1 SGHVS, CDR2 FQNEAQ. The CDR3 DNA sequence: TGTGCCAGCAGCTTGATGTATCAGCCCCAGCATTTT. This encodes CASSLMYQPQHF.

The V gene is TRBV5-4, the J gene TRBJ1-2, with 8 bases identical to TRBD1. There are 15 residues in the CDR3. CDR1 SGHNT and CDR2 YYREEE come from the germline V gene (reference sequence). Trimming took 4 bases from V and 8 from J; bases not matched to a gene: 13. The CDR3 nucleotides are TGTGCCAGCAGCCATGGACAGGGAGAAGCTTGGGGCTACACCTTC. Its protein is CASSHGQGEAWGYTF.

The V call is TRBV6-5, the J call TRBJ1-5; D may be TRBD1 (5 bases). Per germline, CDR1 MNHEY and CDR2 SVGAGI. Between the trimmed V and J ends, which lost 2 bases and 0 bases, there was a span of 8 bases. The CDR3 covers 15 residues. Here the CDR3 reads CASSYGGNSNQPQHF. The CDR3 nucleotides read TGTGCCAGCAGTTACGGGGGTAATAGCAATCAGCCCCAGCATTTT.

This chain links TRBV29-1 with TRBJ2-7; TRBD1 or TRBD2 may be the D gene (5 bases each). CDR3 length equals 15 residues. V shed 7 bases and J shed 5 bases, with 24 bases lying between them. CDR1 and CDR2 from the germline V gene are SQVTM and ANQGSEA. In DNA, the CDR3 is TGCAGCGCGTCATCGACGAGGGGAACCCCTCACGAGCAGTACTTC. As protein: CSASSTRGTPHEQYF.

The rearrangement joins TRBV7-3 to TRBJ1-2; tentative D call: TRBD1 (5 bases). This CDR3 spans 14 amino acids. CDR1 SGHTA and CDR2 FQGTGA come from the germline V gene. V gave up 8 bases and J gave up 3 bases, with 16 bases separating them. The CDR3 region has the DNA TGTGCCAGCGCCAAGGGGCATCGGGACTATGGCTACACCTTC. Amino acids: CASAKGHRDYGYTF.

The chain uses TRBV9 and TRBJ2-3, with TRBD2 as a possible D gene (6 bases). This CDR3 has 17 amino acids. Germline V gene lookup returns CDR1 SGDLS and CDR2 YYNGEE. Trimming left V 4 bases short and J 1 base short, with 19 bases between. CDR3 in DNA: TGTGCCAGCAGCCCCTCAGCTGTGCGGGGACGCACAGATACGCAGTATTTT. This codes for CASSPSAVRGRTDTQYF. Combining the CDR3 with reference TRBV9 and TRBJ2-3 gives the whole variable domain DSGVTQTPKHLITATGQRVTLRCSPRSGDLSVYWYQQSLDQGLQFLIQYYNGEERAKGNILERFSAQQFPDLHSELNLSSLELGDSALYFCASSPSAVRGRTDTQYFGPGTRLTVL.

This rearrangement joins TRBV6-6 to TRBJ1-1; D is undetermined. CDR3 length: 13 amino acids. The germline V and J ends were trimmed by 4 bases and 7 bases, with 13 bases remaining between them. Germline-derived CDR1 and CDR2 are MNHNY and SVGAGI (reference sequence). This chain's CDR3 is CASSLSGRDEAFF. The DNA of the CDR3 is TGTGCCAGCAGTTTATCAGGACGGGATGAAGCTTTCTTT.

The chain couples TRBV30 to TRBJ1-3; a possible D gene is TRBD1 (5 bases). With 1 base removed from V and 4 bases from J, the gap between germline ends came to 11 bases. This CDR3 is 14 amino acids long. The germline CDR1 and CDR2 sequences are GTSNPN and SVGIG (reference sequence). CDR3 protein: CAWSEAGSGNTIYF. The CDR3 nucleotides are TGTGCCTGGAGTGAAGCAGGGTCAGGAAACACCATATATTTT.

The V call is TRBV6-4, the J call TRBJ1-2, with D hard to call. Trimming left V 3 bases short and J 4 bases short, with 15 bases between. CDR1 MRHNA and CDR2 SNTAGT come from the germline V gene. The CDR3 sequence is 15 residues long. CDR3 sequence (DNA): TGTGCCAGCAGTGATACCAGGCACCACATCTATGGCTACACCTTC. Its translation: CASSDTRHHIYGYTF.

This clone has only one observation. This chain connects TRBV28 to TRBJ1-6; no clear D. The CDR3 is 16 residues long. Trimming stripped 3 bases from V and 5 bases from J, with 14 bases between. Germline V CDR1 and CDR2: MDHEN, SYDVKM. CDR3 amino acids: CASSFYRAGNNSPLHF. The CDR3 coding sequence is TGTGCCAGCAGTTTTTACAGAGCCGGTAATAATTCACCCCTCCACTTT.

The V gene is TRBV4-3, the J gene TRBJ2-1; the D gene is possibly TRBD1 (5 bases). Trimming took off 0 bases at V and 7 bases at J, with 13 bases between the two ends. This CDR3 has 15 amino acids. Germline CDR1 and CDR2: LGHNA and YSLEER. Here the CDR3 DNA reads TGCGCCAGCAGCCAAGAAGATACAGGATGGAATGAGCAGTTCTTC. Amino acids: CASSQEDTGWNEQFF.

The genes are TRBV18 and TRBJ1-1; TRBD1 matches 9 bases. Germline trimming cut 4 bases from V and 5 bases from J; bases unmatched to any gene: 5. The CDR3 is made up of 14 amino acids. Germline lookup yields CDR1 KGHSH and CDR2 LQKENI. CDR3 region: CASSRGQGVTEAFF. In DNA form, the CDR3 reads TGTGCCAGCTCACGGGGACAGGGAGTGACTGAAGCTTTCTTT.

The V and J genes are TRBV11-3 and TRBJ2-7; tentatively, D is TRBD1 (5 bases). The CDR3 covers 14 residues. Germline lookup yields CDR1 SGHNT and CDR2 YENEEA. The V gene lost 4 bases and the J gene lost 7 bases, with 17 bases spanning the gap. CDR3 DNA: TGTGCCAGCAGCTATACCGGGTCCCAGGGAGAGCAGTACTTC. It is translated as CASSYTGSQGEQYF.